A selection of T cell receptor beta chains follows, all from one sample in a study of blood T cells in healthy people across ages. TCRdb reanalysed the 5' RACE reads using MiXCR and keeps one entry per CDR3 protein. The data contain hundreds of thousands of distinct CDR3 sequences, roughly a quarter of them singletons. The sample also formed part of further work on T cells of mothers and their children.

The sample comprised blood. These receptors came from a boy between 2 and 10 years old in good health. CDR3s include the opening cysteine and the closing phenylalanine or tryptophan. The order of the fields is clone size, D gene, J gene, V gene, CDR3 DNA, CDR3 protein. A D gene is named only where the DNA matches it firmly. Size tells how often a clone was seen (once, few, many) or the class of an expanded clone, and some rows leave it out.

- - TRBJ1-5 TRBV12-3/TRBV12-4 TGTGCCAGCAGTCCCACCAGGGGTGATAGCAATCAGCCCCAGCATTTT CASSPTRGDSNQPQHF
- - TRBJ1-1 TRBV9 TGTGCCAGCAGCGTAGCTACCAGGGGGAACACTGAAGCTTTCTTT CASSVATRGNTEAFF
many - TRBJ1-4 TRBV3-1 TGTGCCAGCAGCCAAGTTGGTGGTCGGGAAAAACTGTTTTTT CASSQVGGREKLFF
- - TRBJ1-5 TRBV20-1 TGCAGTGCTAGAGAGGGCCGGAGGGGTGAGGGCAATCAGCCCCAGCATTTT CSAREGRRGEGNQPQHF
- - TRBJ2-3 TRBV12-3/TRBV12-4 TGTGCCAGCCGCCTGGGAGGCCGGACAGATACGCAGTATTTT CASRLGGRTDTQYF
few TRBD2 TRBJ2-1 TRBV7-9 TGTGCCAGCAGCCCCCCGGTAGCGGGGGGGCAAAGCTCCTACAATGAGCAGTTCTTC CASSPPVAGGQSSYNEQFF
- - TRBJ1-5 TRBV29-1 TGCAGCGTGGGGGATGGGAGAAATCAGCCCCAGCATTTT CSVGDGRNQPQHF
once - TRBJ1-1 TRBV28 TGTGCCAGCAGTGCCCCCAGAAGCAGCTCTAACACTGAAGCTTTCTTT CASSAPRSSSNTEAFF
few TRBD2 TRBJ2-7 TRBV4-3 TGCGCCAGCAGCCAAGATATCTCGACTAGCGGGAGTTACGAGCAGTACTTC CASSQDISTSGSYEQYF
few TRBD1 TRBJ2-7 TRBV10-3 TGTGCCACCAATGACGGGACAGTAACCTACGAGCAGTACTTC CATNDGTVTYEQYF
once - TRBJ2-7 TRBV21-1 TGTGCCAGCAGCGCAGCTCGAGGCCACGAGCAGTACTTC CASSAARGHEQYF
- - TRBJ2-5 TRBV10-3 TGTGCCATCAGTGGAGGCGGGCAGAAAGAGACCCAGTACTTC CAISGGGQKETQYF
- - TRBJ1-2 TRBV7-8 TGTGCCAGCAGCCGTCTTGCGACGGGGGCCTCCTATGGCTACACCTTC CASSRLATGASYGYTF
- - TRBJ2-5 TRBV20-1 TGCAGTGCTCTTAGACAGGAGGGTGGTGAGACCCAGTACTTC CSALRQEGGETQYF
- - TRBJ2-7 TRBV13 TGTGCCAGCAGCCCACCAAGGGAAAAGGGTTACGAGCAGTACTTC CASSPPREKGYEQYF
- - TRBJ1-4 TRBV29-1 TGCAGCGTTGAAGATCGACGCTCGGAAAAACTGTTTTTT CSVEDRRSEKLFF
few - TRBJ2-5 TRBV4-3 TGCGCCAGCAGCCAAGCAGGGGTCGAAGAGACCCAGTACTTC CASSQAGVEETQYF
- - TRBJ2-3 TRBV6-6 TGTGCCAGCAGTTACGGGTCAGATACGCAGTATTTT CASSYGSDTQYF
few - TRBJ2-1 TRBV4-3 TGCGCCAGCAGCGAGACTGGCCGCCCCTACAATGAGCAGTTCTTC CASSETGRPYNEQFF
few - TRBJ2-5 TRBV7-7 TGTGCTAGCAGCTTTGGTGGTTTCCAAGAGACCCAGTACTTC CASSFGGFQETQYF
- TRBD2 TRBJ2-1 TRBV6-5 TGTGCCAGCAGCCCCCGACTAGCGATAGATGAGCAGTTCTTC CASSPRLAIDEQFF
- - TRBJ2-5 TRBV12-3/TRBV12-4 TGTGCCAGCAGGTTTCTAGCGAACCAAGAGACCCAGTACTTC CASRFLANQETQYF